This entry lists 19 T cell receptor beta chains sequenced from one sample in a study of blood T cells in healthy people across ages. Primers used in a second PCR of roughly 6 to 12 cycles were a sample-barcoded 5' primer and a J-beta primer mix. TCRdb reprocessed the 5' RACE reads via MiXCR and lists one record per CDR3 protein. The sample lists 850,000 to 950,000 distinct CDR3 sequences; 29% were seen once. The sequenced material came from blood. Receptors originate from a woman aged 80 or over in good health.

The chain uses TRBV6-5 and TRBJ1-4; 8 nucleotides align to TRBD1. The V and J ends lost 5 bases and 2 bases, in that order; junction bases with no gene match: 16. The CDR3 length is 19 residues. Germline CDR1 reads MNHEY; CDR2 reads SVGAGI. The CDR3 DNA follows: TGTGCCAGCAGTCTACGACCTTCAGGGGGCCATGGGACTAATGAAAAACTGTTTTTT. This sequence encodes CASSLRPSGGHGTNEKLFF.

As regards this clonotype: A much larger clone sits a single nucleotide away, making a read error possible. This rearrangement joins TRBV24-1 to TRBJ2-3; D perhaps matches TRBD1 (6 bases). The CDR3 sequence is 14 residues long. In germline, CDR1 is KGHDR, CDR2 SFDVKD. In nucleotides, the CDR3 is TGTGTCACCAGTGCACAGGGAATCACAGATACGCAGTATTTT. The encoded protein is CVTSAQGITDTQYF.

V is TRBV7-2 and J is TRBJ1-1; D possibly corresponds to TRBD1 (5 bases). Germline V gives CDR1 SGHTA, CDR2 FQGNSA. This CDR3 spans 15 amino acids. Deletions cut 0 bases from V and 4 bases from J, with 12 bases between. The CDR3 reads CASSLAAIQVTEAFF. In DNA form, the CDR3 reads TGTGCCAGCAGCTTAGCCGCGATACAGGTCACTGAAGCTTTCTTT.

The chain recombines TRBV7-9 with TRBJ2-7, with a weak D call TRBD1 (6 bases). Per germline, CDR1 SEHNR and CDR2 FQNEAQ (reference sequence). The CDR3 is made up of 15 amino acids. The ends were cut back, 1 base at V and 6 bases at J, with 16 bases in the middle. CDR3 amino acids: CASSLGGHSLSEQYF. Written as DNA, the CDR3 is TGTGCCAGCAGCTTAGGGGGGCATTCTCTCTCCGAGCAGTACTTC.

The V call is TRBV18, the J call TRBJ1-4; D possibly corresponds to TRBD1 (6 bases). The CDR3 runs 17 residues. Germline CDR1 KGHSH, CDR2 LQKENI. V dropped 5 bases and J dropped 3 bases, with 19 bases sitting between them. The CDR3 DNA reads as TGTGCCAGCTCATCGTTCGGGCGGGGGCAAGCTAATGAAAAACTGTTTTTT. Protein product: CASSSFGRGQANEKLFF. Looking up the rest from reference TRBV18 and TRBJ1-4 gives the full variable domain: NAGVMQNPRHLVRRRGQEARLRCSPMKGHSHVYWYRQLPEEGLKFMVYLQKENIIDESGMPKERFSAEFPKEGPSILRIQQVVRGDSAAYFCASSSFGRGQANEKLFFGSGTQLSVL.

The table lists this clonotype with many counts. The chain has TRBV7-2 and TRBJ2-7; 8 bases are shared with TRBD1. In germline, CDR1 is SGHTA, CDR2 FQGNSA. Trimming at V came to 5 bases and at J to 4 bases, leaving 10 bases not matched to a gene. This CDR3 comprises 15 residues. The CDR3 region has the DNA TGTGCCAGCAGCCCCCAGGGGGCAGGGGGGTACGAGCAGTACTTC. It translates to CASSPQGAGGYEQYF. Complete variable domain (other parts from reference TRBV7-2 and TRBJ2-7): GAGVSQSPSNKVTEKGKDVELRCDPISGHTALYWYRQSLGQGLEFLIYFQGNSAPDKSGLPSDRFSAERTGGSVSTLTIQRTQQEDSAVYLCASSPQGAGGYEQYFGPGTRLTVT.

About this clonotype: A much larger clone sits a single nucleotide away, making a read error possible. The CDR3 reads CASSAGNTDTRYF. DNA for the CDR3: TGTGCCAGCAGTGCTGGGAACACAGATACGCGGTATTTT. The chain recombines TRBV25-1 with TRBJ2-3; D ambiguous. This CDR3 spans 13 amino acids. CDR1 and CDR2 (germline): MGHDK, SYGVNS. The whole variable domain, remainder taken from reference TRBV25-1 and TRBJ2-3, is EADIYQTPRYLVIGTGKKITLECSQTMGHDKMYWYQQDPGMELHLIHYSYGVNSTEKGDLSSESTVSRIRTEHFPLTLESARPSHTSQYLCASSAGNTDTRYFGPGTRLTVL.

This sequence joins TRBV12-3 or TRBV12-4 and TRBJ2-2, with 8 bases matching TRBD1. This CDR3 contains 14 residues. J was trimmed by 9 bases and V by 3 bases; bases with no gene match: 6. CDR3 sequence reads: CASSFWTGSRELFF. CDR3 in DNA: TGTGCCAGCAGTTTTTGGACAGGGAGTCGGGAGCTGTTTTTT.

A few counts support this clonotype. The V and J genes are TRBV7-2 and TRBJ1-5; D ambiguous. Germline loops: CDR1 SGHTA, CDR2 FQGNSA. Trimming shortened V by 1 base and J by 6 bases, and 4 bases separated the two germline ends. This CDR3 is built from 12 residues. The CDR3 reads CASSLDFQPQHF. DNA of the CDR3: TGTGCCAGCAGCTTAGATTTTCAGCCCCAGCATTTT.

With regard to this clonotype: A read error may be the cause here, since a much bigger clone is one base away. The V gene is TRBV18, the J gene TRBJ2-3; the D gene is possibly TRBD2 (5 bases). Germline-derived CDR1 and CDR2 are KGHSH and LQKENI. CDR3 length equals 14 residues. Written as DNA, the CDR3 is TGTGCCAGCCCACCTACGGGGTTCCTGGATACGCAGTATTTT. Translated: CASPPTGFLDTQYF.

This clonotype was observed many times. The chain carries TRBV29-1 and TRBJ2-4, with D uncertain. Trimming pared 7 bases from V and 0 bases from J, leaving 10 bases between. The V gene's germline CDR1 is SQVTM and CDR2 ANQGSEA. The length of the CDR3 is 13 residues. The CDR3 DNA follows: TGCAGCGAACGACCACTAGCCAAAAACATTCAGTACTTC. It encodes CSERPLAKNIQYF.

This clonotype was picked up many times. The rearrangement uses TRBV7-2 and TRBJ2-5; D remains ambiguous. V was shortened by 1 base and J by 7 bases, with 7 bases between the two germline ends. The CDR3 extends over 12 amino acids. The germline V gene has CDR1 SGHTA and CDR2 FQGNSA. Here the CDR3 DNA reads TGTGCCAGCAGCTTAGAGGTCGGGACCCAGTACTTC. Amino acid sequence: CASSLEVGTQYF.

On this clonotype: This sequence may be a read error, since a much larger clone differs from it by one base. V and J are TRBV6-2 or TRBV6-3 and TRBJ2-6; D is possibly TRBD1 (6 bases). Germline CDR1 MNHEY, CDR2 SVGEGT. The CDR3 spans 16 residues. Here the CDR3 DNA reads TGTGCCAGCAGGCGACAGGCGACCTCTGAGGCCAACGTCCTGACTTTC. It encodes CASRRQATSEANVLTF.

This clonotype came up many times. The rearrangement uses TRBV29-1 and TRBJ2-5; weak D call: TRBD1 (5 bases). The V gene's germline CDR1 is SQVTM and CDR2 ANQGSEA. The CDR3 contains 12 residues. Deletions cut 7 bases from V and 7 bases from J, with 16 bases between. CDR3 region: CSAETEWATQYF. CDR3 DNA: TGCAGCGCCGAGACAGAATGGGCGACCCAGTACTTC.

This clonotype has only a few counts. The chain recombines TRBV20-1 with TRBJ2-5; perhaps D is TRBD1 or TRBD2 (5 bases each). Deletions cut 0 bases from V and 11 bases from J, with 25 bases between. CDR3 length: 16 amino acids. From germline, CDR1 is DFQATT and CDR2 SNEGSKA (reference sequence). DNA of the CDR3: TGCAGTGCTAGAGATGGGGGTCCTATGGGGGTCAATGAGCAGTACTTC. This sequence encodes CSARDGGPMGVNEQYF.

The genes are TRBV7-2 and TRBJ1-5; tentative D call: TRBD1 (6 bases). The V gene's germline CDR1 is SGHTA and CDR2 FQGNSA. Trimming took off 3 bases at V and 5 bases at J, with 14 bases between the two ends. This CDR3 contains 15 residues. The CDR3 coding sequence is TGTGCCAGCAGCTTGGTATGGGGGCCGGATCAGCCCCAGCATTTT. Translation: CASSLVWGPDQPQHF.

This clonotype showed up just once. The chain recombines TRBV7-2 with TRBJ2-5; TRBD1 might be the D (6 bases). This CDR3 comprises 15 residues. Germline V gives CDR1 SGHTA, CDR2 FQGNSA. V was cut by 5 bases and J by 2 bases, with 15 bases left in between. The CDR3 is CASSPQGWAQETQYF. In DNA, the CDR3 is TGTGCCAGCAGCCCCCAGGGGTGGGCGCAAGAGACCCAGTACTTC. The full variable domain, completed using reference TRBV7-2 and TRBJ2-5, is GAGVSQSPSNKVTEKGKDVELRCDPISGHTALYWYRQSLGQGLEFLIYFQGNSAPDKSGLPSDRFSAERTGGSVSTLTIQRTQQEDSAVYLCASSPQGWAQETQYFGPGTRLLVL.

This sequence joins TRBV27 and TRBJ1-1; a weak D match, TRBD1 (6 bases). V lost 1 base and J lost 1, with 16 bases in between. The CDR3 spans 17 residues. CDR1 and CDR2 (germline): MNHEY, SMNVEV (reference sequence). The CDR3 nucleotides read TGTGCCAGCAGTTTATGGGGCAGGGGAACATGGAACACTGAAGCTTTCTTT. Translating it yields CASSLWGRGTWNTEAFF.

The rearrangement uses TRBV7-8 and TRBJ2-1, with TRBD2 matching over 9 bases. J lost 7 bases, V lost 5 bases, and 9 bases had no gene match. Germline loops: CDR1 SGHVS, CDR2 FQNEAQ. The CDR3 runs 15 residues. The DNA for the CDR3 is TGTGCCAGCAGCCAAATCGGGACTAGCAAGAATGAGCAGTTCTTC. It translates to CASSQIGTSKNEQFF.